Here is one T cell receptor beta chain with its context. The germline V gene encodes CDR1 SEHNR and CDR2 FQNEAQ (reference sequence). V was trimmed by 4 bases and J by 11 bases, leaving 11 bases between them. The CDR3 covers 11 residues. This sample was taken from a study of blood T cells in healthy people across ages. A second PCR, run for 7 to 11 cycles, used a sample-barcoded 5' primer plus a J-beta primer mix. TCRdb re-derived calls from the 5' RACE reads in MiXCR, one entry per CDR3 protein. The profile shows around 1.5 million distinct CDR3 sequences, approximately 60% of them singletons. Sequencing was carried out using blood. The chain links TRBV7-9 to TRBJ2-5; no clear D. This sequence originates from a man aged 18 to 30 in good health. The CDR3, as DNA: TGTGCCAGCAGCTCCCCATCCGTGCAGTACTTC. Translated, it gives CASSSPSVQYF.